Listed below are T cell receptor beta chains from one sample, sequenced in a study of cytomegalovirus exposure and HLA in healthy donors. Sequencing was performed with immunoSEQ multiplex PCR; in TCRdb, only in-frame clones are kept and a portion is missing. The table has about 170,000 clones, approximately 80% seen once. Sequencing used PBMCs. The origin of the receptors is a woman aged 45-65 years in good health and CMV-seronegative. CDR3s include the opening cysteine and the closing phenylalanine or tryptophan. Each record gives: D gene, J gene, V gene, clone size, CDR3 DNA, CDR3 protein. D genes are given only for firm matches. Size is stated for part of the rows, as once, few or many counts, or as a class when the clone is expanded.

d_call: NA; j_call: TRBJ1-1; v_call: TRBV4-1; clone_size: NA; cdr3_nt: TGCGCCAGCAGAGGGGTCCTTAGGAACACTGAAGCTTTCTTT; cdr3_aa: CASRGVLRNTEAFF
d_call: NA; j_call: TRBJ1-2; v_call: TRBV7-9; clone_size: NA; cdr3_nt: TGTGCCAGCAGCTTAGCGCGCAGGGATAACTATGGCTACACCTTC; cdr3_aa: CASSLARRDNYGYTF
d_call: TRBD1; j_call: TRBJ1-5; v_call: TRBV19; clone_size: few; cdr3_nt: TGTGCCAGTAGTGCCGGGACAGCTAATAGCAATCAGCCCCAGCATTTT; cdr3_aa: CASSAGTANSNQPQHF
d_call: TRBD1; j_call: TRBJ1-3; v_call: TRBV28; clone_size: once; cdr3_nt: TGTGCCAGCGGAGGGACAGGGACGGTTGGAAACACCATATATTTT; cdr3_aa: CASGGTGTVGNTIYF
d_call: TRBD1; j_call: TRBJ1-2; v_call: TRBV27; clone_size: NA; cdr3_nt: TGTGCCAGCAGTTTCTTACCCCTCGACAGGGGGTTTGGCTACACCTTC; cdr3_aa: CASSFLPLDRGFGYTF
d_call: NA; j_call: TRBJ1-2; v_call: TRBV28; clone_size: NA; cdr3_nt: TGTGCCAGCAGTTTGGGGAGACATAAAGGCTACACCTTC; cdr3_aa: CASSLGRHKGYTF
d_call: TRBD2; j_call: TRBJ2-7; v_call: TRBV7-6; clone_size: NA; cdr3_nt: TGTGCCAGCAGCGTGGGGGGGTCCTACGAGCAGTACTTC; cdr3_aa: CASSVGGSYEQYF
d_call: NA; j_call: TRBJ1-1; v_call: TRBV20-1; clone_size: NA; cdr3_nt: TGCAGTGCCCCATACGCAGGTAAAGCTTTCTTT; cdr3_aa: CSAPYAGKAFF
d_call: NA; j_call: TRBJ1-1; v_call: TRBV7-6; clone_size: few; cdr3_nt: TGTGCCAGCAGACAGGACAGTTTAGGCCTGGCTGAAGCTTTCTTT; cdr3_aa: CASRQDSLGLAEAFF
d_call: NA; j_call: TRBJ1-6; v_call: TRBV19; clone_size: few; cdr3_nt: TGTGCCAGTAGCAATGCTAAACCGAATTCACCCCTCCACTTT; cdr3_aa: CASSNAKPNSPLHF